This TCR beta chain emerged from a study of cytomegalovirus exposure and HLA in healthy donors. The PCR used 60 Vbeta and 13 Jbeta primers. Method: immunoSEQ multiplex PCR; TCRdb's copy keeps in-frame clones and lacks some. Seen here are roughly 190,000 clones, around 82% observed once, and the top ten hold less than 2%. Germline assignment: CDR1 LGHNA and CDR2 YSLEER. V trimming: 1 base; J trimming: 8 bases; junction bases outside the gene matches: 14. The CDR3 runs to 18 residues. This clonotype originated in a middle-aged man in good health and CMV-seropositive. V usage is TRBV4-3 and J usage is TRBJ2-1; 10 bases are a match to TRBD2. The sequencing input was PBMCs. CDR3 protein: CASSQGLAGGALRHEQFF. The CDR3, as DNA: TGCGCCAGCAGCCAAGGACTAGCGGGCGGCGCTCTACGACATGAGCAGTTCTTC.